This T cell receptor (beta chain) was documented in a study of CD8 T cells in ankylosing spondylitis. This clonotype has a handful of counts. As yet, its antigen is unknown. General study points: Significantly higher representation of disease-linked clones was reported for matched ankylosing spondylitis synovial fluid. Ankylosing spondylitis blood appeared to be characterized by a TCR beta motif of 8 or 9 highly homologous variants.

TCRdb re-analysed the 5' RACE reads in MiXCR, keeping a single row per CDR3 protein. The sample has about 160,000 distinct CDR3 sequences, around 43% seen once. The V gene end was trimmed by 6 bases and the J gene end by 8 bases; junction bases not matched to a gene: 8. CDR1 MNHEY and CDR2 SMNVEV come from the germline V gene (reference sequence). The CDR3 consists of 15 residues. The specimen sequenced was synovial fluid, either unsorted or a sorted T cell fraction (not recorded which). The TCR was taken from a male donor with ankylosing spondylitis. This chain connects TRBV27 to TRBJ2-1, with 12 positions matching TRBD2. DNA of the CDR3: TGTGCCAGCAGGACCCTAGCGGGGGGGCTCGATGAGCAGTTCTTC. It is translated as CASRTLAGGLDEQFF.